The 8 T cell receptor beta chains given below trace back to one sample, sequenced in a study of cytomegalovirus exposure and HLA in healthy donors. The PCR had 60 Vbeta and 13 Jbeta primers. Clones were sequenced by immunoSEQ multiplex PCR, and TCRdb holds only the in-frame ones, with some missing. Among over 150,000 clones listed, about 90% were seen once. Sample: PBMCs. The receptors originated from a girl under three years old in good health and CMV-seronegative.

In DNA, the CDR3 is TGCGCCAGCAGCGCTACCTACAATGAGCAGTTCTTC. Protein product: CASSATYNEQFF. This sequence joins TRBV5-1 and TRBJ2-1; no reliable D call. CDR3 size: 12 residues. Germline CDR1 and CDR2: SGHRS and YFSETQ. The V end lost 4 bases, the J end lost 2 bases, and 4 bases lay between the germline ends.

The gene calls are TRBV7-9 and TRBJ2-3, with D possibly TRBD1 on 6 matching bases. V shed 5 bases and J shed 0 bases, with 9 bases lying between them. This CDR3 has 14 residues. CDR1 is SEHNR and CDR2 is FQNEAQ in the germline V gene (reference sequence). The CDR3 region is CASSQDRSTDTQYF. CDR3 nucleotide sequence: TGTGCCAGCAGCCAGGACAGAAGCACAGATACGCAGTATTTT. Together with reference TRBV7-9 and TRBJ2-3, the CDR3 gives the full variable domain: DTGVSQNPRHKITKRGQNVTFRCDPISEHNRLYWYRQTLGQGPEFLTYFQNEAQLEKSRLLSDRFSAERPKGSFSTLEIQRTEQGDSAMYLCASSQDRSTDTQYFGPGTRLTVL.

The V gene is TRBV30, the J gene TRBJ1-2; TRBD1 agrees at 8 bases. The V and J ends lost 3 bases and 7 bases, in that order; junction bases with no gene match: 7. Germline values: CDR1 GTSNPN, CDR2 SVGIG (reference sequence). This CDR3 comprises 13 residues. As DNA, the CDR3 is TGTGCCTGGAGCCCCAGGGGGCAGGGTGGCTACACCTTC. This codes for CAWSPRGQGGYTF.

The CDR3 is CASSEGWGDTEAFF. CDR3 DNA sequence: TGTGCCAGCAGTGAAGGTTGGGGGGACACTGAAGCTTTCTTT. The chain combines TRBV2 with TRBJ1-1; perhaps TRBD1 as D (5 bases). CDR1 is SNHLY, CDR2 FYNNEI, per germline. Trimming stripped 1 base from V and 3 bases from J, with 9 bases between. CDR3 size: 14 residues.

The rearrangement joins TRBV27 to TRBJ2-7, with D possibly being TRBD1 (6 bases). Looked up from germline, CDR1 is MNHEY and CDR2 is SMNVEV (reference sequence). Trimming removed 6 bases from V and 4 bases from J, with 13 bases in between. The CDR3 runs 13 residues. CDR3 residues: CASRQGPEYEQYF. CDR3 coding DNA: TGTGCCAGCAGACAGGGCCCGGAGTACGAGCAGTACTTC.

As regards this clone: Other DNA variants within this sample encode the same CDR3. This chain connects TRBV14 to TRBJ2-1; TRBD1 might be the D (5 bases). Trimming removed 2 bases at V and 8 bases at J, with 7 bases between. The CDR3 extends over 12 amino acids. Looked up from germline, CDR1 is SGHDN and CDR2 is FVKESK. The CDR3, as DNA: TGTGCCAGCAGCCAACAGGGCTATGAGCAGTTCTTC. Translation gives CASSQQGYEQFF.

The chain joins TRBV5-4 to TRBJ2-2; TRBD2 aligns across 8 bases. Germline values: CDR1 SGHNT, CDR2 YYREEE (reference sequence). CDR3 length: 15 amino acids. V shed 4 bases and J 7 bases; nucleotides not matched to a gene: 9. The CDR3 bases are TGTGCCAGCAGCCTCCCTGGTCTAGCGGGCGGGGAGCTGTTTTTT. The encoded protein is CASSLPGLAGGELFF. Looking up the rest from reference TRBV5-4 and TRBJ2-2 gives the full variable domain: ETGVTQSPTHLIKTRGQQVTLRCSSQSGHNTVSWYQQALGQGPQFIFQYYREEENGRGNFPPRFSGLQFPNYSSELNVNALELDDSALYLCASSLPGLAGGELFFGEGSRLTVL.

CDR3 in amino acids: CATRGKNYEQYF. The CDR3 DNA is TGTGCCACTAGGGGGAAAAACTACGAGCAGTACTTC. V gene TRBV15 combines with J gene TRBJ2-7, with D possibly being TRBD1 (6 bases). Between the trimmed V and J ends, which lost 9 bases and 3 bases, there was a span of 12 bases. Germline CDR1 and CDR2: LNHNV and YYDKDF (reference sequence). The CDR3 loop spans 12 amino acids.